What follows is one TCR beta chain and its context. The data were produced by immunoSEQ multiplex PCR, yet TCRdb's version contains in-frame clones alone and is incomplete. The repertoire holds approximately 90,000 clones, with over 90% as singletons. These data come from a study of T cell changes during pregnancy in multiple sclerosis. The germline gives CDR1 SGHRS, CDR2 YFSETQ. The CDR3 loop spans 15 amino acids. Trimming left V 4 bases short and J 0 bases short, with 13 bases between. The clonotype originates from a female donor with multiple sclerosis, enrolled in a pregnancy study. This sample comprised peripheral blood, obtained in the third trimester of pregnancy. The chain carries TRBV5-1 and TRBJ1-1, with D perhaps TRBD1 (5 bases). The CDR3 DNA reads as TGCGCCAGCAGCCTTCGACAGACCATGAACACTGAAGCTTTCTTT. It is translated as CASSLRQTMNTEAFF.